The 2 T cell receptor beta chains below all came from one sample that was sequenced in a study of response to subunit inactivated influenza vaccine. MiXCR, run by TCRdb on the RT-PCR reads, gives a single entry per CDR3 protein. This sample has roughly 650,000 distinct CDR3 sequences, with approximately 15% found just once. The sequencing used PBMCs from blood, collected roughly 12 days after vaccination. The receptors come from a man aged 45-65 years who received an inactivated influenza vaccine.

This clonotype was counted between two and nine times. CDR3 nucleotide sequence: TGTGCAAGTCGCTCCCGCCGCGTTTGTGGGGGCCAAGAGACCCAGTACTTC. Protein: CASRSRRVCGGQETQYF. The chain combines TRBV12-2 with TRBJ2-5; the table calls TRBD1, which could not be checked here. TRBV12-2 counts as a pseudogene. The CDR3 length is 17 residues.

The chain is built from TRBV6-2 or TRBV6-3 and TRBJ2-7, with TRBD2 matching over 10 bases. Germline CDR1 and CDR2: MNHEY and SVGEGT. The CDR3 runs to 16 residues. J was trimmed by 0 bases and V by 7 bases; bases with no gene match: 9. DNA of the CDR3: TGTGCCAGCACCCCTGGCGGGACTAGCGACTCCTACGAGCAGTACTTC. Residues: CASTPGGTSDSYEQYF.